This is a list of T cell receptor beta chains from one sample in a study of blood T cell repertoires in COVID-19. The repertoire was sequenced with immunoSEQ multiplex PCR; TCRdb's copy has only in-frame clones and lacks some. The table lists over 70,000 clones, about 80% of them singletons. The sample taken for sequencing was peripheral blood. The origin of the receptors is a man aged 65 to 85 who had recovered from COVID-19. Both conserved end residues are part of each CDR3. D genes are given only for firm matches. Clone sizes are given selectively: once, few, many, or a class where the clone is expanded.

>NA|TRBV7-8|TRBJ1-6|TRBD1
TGTGCCAGCATCAAATTCACCGGGACAGGGAATTCACCCCTCCACTTT
CASIKFTGTGNSPLHF
>NA|TRBV19|TRBJ1-2|TRBD1
TGTGCCAGTAGTATGGGCCCCGGGACAGTCTATGGCTACACCTTC
CASSMGPGTVYGYTF
>NA|TRBV29-1|TRBJ2-7|NA
TGCAGCGTCGAGGGCTCCTACGAGCAGTACTTC
CSVEGSYEQYF
>few|TRBV28|TRBJ2-2|NA
TGTGCCAGCAGTTTAGCGCAGAACACCGGGGAGCTGTTTTTT
CASSLAQNTGELFF
>NA|TRBV7-9|TRBJ2-7|TRBD1
TGTGCCAGCACCCGCCGACAGGGGTCCTACGAGCAGTACTTC
CASTRRQGSYEQYF
>NA|TRBV7-6|TRBJ2-1|NA
TGTGCCAGCAGTCAACCGGACGGGGGGCCGCAGTTCTTC
CASSQPDGGPQFF
>NA|TRBV28|TRBJ2-7|TRBD2
TGTGCCAGCAGTTCCATGAGGTGGACTAGCGGGAGCGCCTACGAGCAGTACTTC
CASSSMRWTSGSAYEQYF
>NA|TRBV4-1|TRBJ2-5|NA
TGCGCCAGCAGCTCCAGGTCGGGGGGCTACCAAGAGACCCAGTACTTC
CASSSRSGGYQETQYF
>NA|TRBV5-8|TRBJ2-3|TRBD1
TGTGCCAGCAGAACTTCGACCGGGACAGTTAGCACAGATACGCAGTATTTT
CASRTSTGTVSTDTQYF
>NA|TRBV5-5|TRBJ2-7|TRBD1
TGTGCCAGCAGCTTTGACAGGGGGCTGAACGAGCAGTACTTC
CASSFDRGLNEQYF
>NA|TRBV5-5|TRBJ2-1|TRBD1
TGTGCCAGCAGCTTAGAGGACAGGGCCTACAATGAGCAGTTCTTC
CASSLEDRAYNEQFF
>NA|TRBV4-3|TRBJ2-3|NA
TGCGCCAGCAGCTCCCACGAGGGTCAGGCGAAAGATACGCAGTATTTT
CASSSHEGQAKDTQYF
>NA|TRBV7-2|TRBJ2-2|NA
TGTGCCAGCAGCTTAGTGAGTCTGTCCGGGAGACAGAACACCGGGGAGCTGTTTTTT
CASSLVSLSGRQNTGELFF
>NA|TRBV5-4|TRBJ1-2|NA
TGTGCCAGCAGCTCCCCGGGGGACCAGGTCAACTATGGCTACACCTTC
CASSSPGDQVNYGYTF
>once|TRBV2|TRBJ1-1|NA
TGTGCCAGCAGTGAAGGGGGGGGGATCATGAACACTGAAGCTTTCTTT
CASSEGGGIMNTEAFF
>NA|TRBV5-4|TRBJ1-2|NA
TGTGCCAGCATGAGTGGCGAAACAGGAGAAGGTGTCGATGGCTACACCTTC
CASMSGETGEGVDGYTF